This T cell receptor (beta chain) came from a study of T cell responses to AZD1222 COVID-19 vaccine. Study conclusions and caveats: Of spike-specific TCRs, nearly half reportedly target regions left unmutated in variants.

The table lists this clone with a count of one. The antigen is not known. Second-dose intervals of approximately 4 or approximately 12 weeks were pooled. Germline lookup yields CDR1 SGHAT and CDR2 FQNNGV. There are 15 residues in the CDR3. Between the trimmed V and J ends, which lost 7 bases and 7 bases, there was a span of 20 bases. The repertoire was sequenced with immunoSEQ multiplex PCR; TCRdb's copy has only in-frame clones and lacks some. This table holds fewer than 120,000 clones, roughly 93% found once. The chain links TRBV11-2 to TRBJ1-3; D perhaps matches TRBD1 (5 bases). The material sequenced was peripheral blood, taken 28 days after the second AZD1222 dose. This TCR was recovered from an adult who received the AZD1222 COVID-19 vaccine. The CDR3 sequence is CASIHFGASQNTIYF. DNA for the CDR3: TGTGCCAGCATCCACTTCGGGGCCTCGCAGAACACCATATATTTT.